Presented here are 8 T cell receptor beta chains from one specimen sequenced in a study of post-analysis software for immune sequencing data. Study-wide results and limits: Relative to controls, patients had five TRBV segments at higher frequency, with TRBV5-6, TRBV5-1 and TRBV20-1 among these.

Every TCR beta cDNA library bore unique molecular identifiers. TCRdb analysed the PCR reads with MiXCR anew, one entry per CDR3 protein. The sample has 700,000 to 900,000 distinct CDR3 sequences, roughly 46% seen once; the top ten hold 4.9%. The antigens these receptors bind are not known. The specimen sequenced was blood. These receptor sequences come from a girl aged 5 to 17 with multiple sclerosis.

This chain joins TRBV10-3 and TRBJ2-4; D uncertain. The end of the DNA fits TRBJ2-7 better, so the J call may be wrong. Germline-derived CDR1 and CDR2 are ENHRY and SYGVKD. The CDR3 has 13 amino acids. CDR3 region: CAISEAGPNEQYF. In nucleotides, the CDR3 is TGTGCCATCAGTGAAGCCGGACCCAACGAGCAGTACTTC.

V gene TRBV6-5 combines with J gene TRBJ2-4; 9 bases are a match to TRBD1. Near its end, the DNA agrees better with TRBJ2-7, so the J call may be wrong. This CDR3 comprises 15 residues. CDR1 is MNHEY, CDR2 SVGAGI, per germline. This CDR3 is CASSYGTGNYHEQYF. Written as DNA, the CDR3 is TGTGCCAGCAGTTACGGGACAGGGAACTACCACGAGCAGTACTTC.

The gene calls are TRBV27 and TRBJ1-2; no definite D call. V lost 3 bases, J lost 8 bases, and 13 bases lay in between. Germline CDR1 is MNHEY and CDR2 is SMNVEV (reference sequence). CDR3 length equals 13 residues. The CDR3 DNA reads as TGTGCCAGCAGTTTCTGGGCCGGCGACGGCTACACCTTC. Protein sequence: CASSFWAGDGYTF.

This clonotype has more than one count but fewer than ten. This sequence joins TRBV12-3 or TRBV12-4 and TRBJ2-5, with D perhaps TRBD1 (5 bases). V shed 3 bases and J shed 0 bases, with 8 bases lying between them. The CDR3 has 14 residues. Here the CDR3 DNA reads TGTGCCAGCAGTTTGGGGCAGAACCAAGAGACCCAGTACTTC. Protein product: CASSLGQNQETQYF.

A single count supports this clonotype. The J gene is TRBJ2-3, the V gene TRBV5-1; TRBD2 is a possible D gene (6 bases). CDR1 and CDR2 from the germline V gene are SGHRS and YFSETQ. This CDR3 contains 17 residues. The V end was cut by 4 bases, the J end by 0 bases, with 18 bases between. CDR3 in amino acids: CASSTRHGGSSTDTQYF. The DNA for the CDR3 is TGCGCCAGCAGCACCCGCCACGGGGGTAGTAGCACAGATACGCAGTATTTT.

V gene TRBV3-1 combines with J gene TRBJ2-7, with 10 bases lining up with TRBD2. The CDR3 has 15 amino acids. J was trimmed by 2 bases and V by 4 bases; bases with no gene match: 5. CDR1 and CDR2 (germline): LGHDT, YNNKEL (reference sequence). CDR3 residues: CASSPGTSVTYEQYF. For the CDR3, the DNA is TGTGCCAGCAGCCCCGGGACTAGCGTAACCTACGAGCAGTACTTC.

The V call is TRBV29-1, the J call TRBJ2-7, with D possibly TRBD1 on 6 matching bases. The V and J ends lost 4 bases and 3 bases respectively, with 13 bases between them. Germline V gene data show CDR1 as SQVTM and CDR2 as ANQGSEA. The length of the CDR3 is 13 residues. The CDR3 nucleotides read TGCAGCGTTGTGCAGGGGACGAGCTACGAGCAGTACTTC. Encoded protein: CSVVQGTSYEQYF.

CDR3 coding DNA: TGTGCCAGCAGCGTGGACGGGACAACGAACACTGAAGCTTTCTTT. Its translation is CASSVDGTTNTEAFF. The chain combines TRBV9 with TRBJ1-1, with a possible D match to TRBD1 (6 bases). CDR1 is SGDLS and CDR2 is YYNGEE in the germline V gene. CDR3 length: 15 residues. Trimming removed 2 bases from V and 1 base from J, with 12 bases in between.